The 4 T cell receptor beta chains presented below share a single source sample, sequenced in a study of T cell changes during pregnancy in multiple sclerosis. Sequencing used immunoSEQ multiplex PCR; TCRdb keeps in-frame clones, though not all of them. The table records roughly 40,000 clones, around nine tenths of them present only once. The material sequenced was CD8+ T cells from peripheral blood mononuclear cells, taken in the first trimester of pregnancy. The receptors stem from a female donor with multiple sclerosis, enrolled in a pregnancy study.

The chain links TRBV7-9 to TRBJ2-5, with D possibly TRBD2 on 6 matching bases. This CDR3 spans 13 amino acids. The ends were cut back, 8 bases at V and 3 bases at J, with 13 bases in the middle. Germline loops: CDR1 SEHNR, CDR2 FQNEAQ (reference sequence). The DNA of the CDR3 is TGTGCCAGCTGCCACCCGGGGGAAGAGACCCAGTACTTC. Translated: CASCHPGEETQYF.

On this clone itself: This sample includes further DNA sequences coding for the same CDR3. CDR3 residues: CASSDSSNSPLHF. In DNA form, the CDR3 reads TGTGCCAGCAGTGACTCGTCGAATTCACCCCTCCACTTT. The rearrangement uses TRBV6-4 and TRBJ1-6; D gene unclear. Trimming took 0 bases from V and 7 from J, leaving 4 bases between them. CDR3 length: 13 residues. CDR1 and CDR2 (germline): MRHNA, SNTAGT.

The chain uses TRBV29-1 and TRBJ2-7, with D tentatively TRBD1 (6 bases). The V end was cut by 7 bases, the J end by 2 bases, with 18 bases between. In germline, CDR1 is SQVTM, CDR2 ANQGSEA. The CDR3 length is 14 residues. Written as DNA, the CDR3 is TGCAGCGCCATACCAGGGGACCCCACCTACGAGCAGTACTTC. As protein: CSAIPGDPTYEQYF.

The chain couples TRBV5-1 to TRBJ1-1; TRBD1 is a possible D gene (5 bases). V dropped 5 bases and J dropped 6 bases, with 11 bases sitting between them. The V gene's germline CDR1 is SGHRS and CDR2 YFSETQ. The CDR3 consists of 12 residues. The CDR3 coding sequence is TGCGCCAGCAGGGGGCAAGTCGCTGAAGCTTTCTTT. Translated, it gives CASRGQVAEAFF.